The sequence of this T cell receptor beta chain was determined in a study of T cell repertoires in cytomegalovirus infection. The CDR3 runs 13 residues. CDR1 and CDR2 from the germline V gene are DFQATT and SNEGSKA (reference sequence). The V gene lost 1 base and the J gene lost 3 bases, with 10 bases spanning the gap. MiXCR, run by TCRdb on the reads, gives a single entry per CDR3 protein. Of more than 150,000 distinct CDR3 sequences listed, 15% to 20% are singletons. The source material was CD8+ T cells from PBMCs. This TCR came from a human donor in good health (CMV status not recorded). Some clones in this sample may be carry-over from other donors' samples. V gene TRBV20-1 combines with J gene TRBJ2-7, with D tentatively TRBD2 (5 bases). Here the CDR3 reads CSARGRVDYEQYF. As DNA, the CDR3 is TGCAGTGCTAGAGGGCGGGTCGACTACGAGCAGTACTTC.